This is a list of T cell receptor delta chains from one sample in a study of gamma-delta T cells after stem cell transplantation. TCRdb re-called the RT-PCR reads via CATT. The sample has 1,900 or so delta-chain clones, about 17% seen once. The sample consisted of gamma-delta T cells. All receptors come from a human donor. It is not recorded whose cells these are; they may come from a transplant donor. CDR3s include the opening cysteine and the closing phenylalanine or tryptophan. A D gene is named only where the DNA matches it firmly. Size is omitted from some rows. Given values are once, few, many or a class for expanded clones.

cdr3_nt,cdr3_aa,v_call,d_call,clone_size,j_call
TGTGCCTGTGACCTACTGGGGGATACCGATAAACTCATCTTT,CACDLLGDTDKLIF,TRDV2,TRDD3,NA,TRDJ1
TGTGCCCCGTCCCCGGGGCCGAGGGAACAGAGAACCGATAAACTCATCTTT,CAPSPGPREQRTDKLIF,TRDV3,NA,medium-sized,TRDJ1
TGTGCCTGTGACTCTGTACTGGGGGATACGCGGGGGTCCGATAAACTCATCTTT,CACDSVLGDTRGSDKLIF,TRDV2,TRDD3,medium-sized,TRDJ1
TGTGCCTGTTGCACAATCGGTAACTGGGGGATGAATGACTGGGACACCCGACAGATGTTTTTC,CACCTIGNWGMNDWDTRQMFF,TRDV2,TRDD3,once,TRDJ3
TGTGCCTGTGACAGGATAGATCCTCCATCCGGCTCCTGGGACACCCGACAGATGTTTTTC,CACDRIDPPSGSWDTRQMFF,TRDV2,NA,medium-sized,TRDJ3
TGTGCCTGTGACACCGTCGGGCTGGGGGATACATCCACCGATAAACTCATCTTT,CACDTVGLGDTSTDKLIF,TRDV2,TRDD3,NA,TRDJ1
TGTGCCTGTGACTCGATTACTGGGGGGACGGCGTACACCGATAAACTCATCTTT,CACDSITGGTAYTDKLIF,TRDV2,TRDD3,NA,TRDJ1
TGTGCCTGTGACACCATTGTGCCGCGGGGCGATAAACTCATCTTT,CACDTIVPRGDKLIF,TRDV2,NA,large,TRDJ1
TGTGCCTGTGACACGGTGGGGGATCACGCCGATAAACTCATCTTT,CACDTVGDHADKLIF,TRDV2,TRDD3,large,TRDJ1
TGTGCCTGTGACACGCTTGCTCTGACTGGGGGATTGTACACCGATAAACTCATCTTT,CACDTLALTGGLYTDKLIF,TRDV2,TRDD3,large,TRDJ1
TGTGCCTGTGACCCACTGGGGGATACGCGCTCGTACACCGATAAACTCATCTTT,CACDPLGDTRSYTDKLIF,TRDV2,TRDD3,hyperexpanded,TRDJ1
TGTGCCTGTGACCCATTGAGTCCACTGGGGGATAATAACACCGATAAACTCATCTTT,CACDPLSPLGDNNTDKLIF,TRDV2,TRDD3,hyperexpanded,TRDJ1
TGTGCCTGTGACACCGTTCGCGGGGGCCCCCCCACCGATAAACTCATCTTT,CACDTVRGGPPTDKLIF,TRDV2,NA,NA,TRDJ1
TGTGCCTGTGACGGACTTAAGTCGCTGGGGGACGTGGACACCGATAAACTCATCTTT,CACDGLKSLGDVDTDKLIF,TRDV2,TRDD3,medium-sized,TRDJ1
TGTGCCTGTGACACCGTCTCAAGGCTCGGGGATCGCGGATACACCGATAAACTCATCTTT,CACDTVSRLGDRGYTDKLIF,TRDV2,NA,NA,TRDJ1
TGTGCCTGTGACTTGATGTCGGCGGGGCTGGGGGACTTACCTAACACCGATAAACTCATCTTT,CACDLMSAGLGDLPNTDKLIF,TRDV2,TRDD3,NA,TRDJ1
TGTGCCTGTGACGGGCCCAGGGCTGGGGGATACACCGATAAACTCATCTTT,CACDGPRAGGYTDKLIF,TRDV2,TRDD3,medium-sized,TRDJ1
TGTGCCTGTGACACCGTGGAATACACCGATAAACTCATCTTT,CACDTVEYTDKLIF,TRDV2,NA,medium-sized,TRDJ1
TGTGCCTGTGACACCGTCGGGTCCTACACCGATAAACTCATCTTT,CACDTVGSYTDKLIF,TRDV2,NA,medium-sized,TRDJ1
TGTGCCTGTGACACCGTGACTACTGGGGGACTGCTCCCCGATAAACTCATCTTT,CACDTVTTGGLLPDKLIF,TRDV2,TRDD3,medium-sized,TRDJ1
TGTGCCTGTGCGCTACGAAGGGGATACACGTACACCGATAAACTCATCTTT,CACALRRGYTYTDKLIF,TRDV2,TRDD3,few,TRDJ1
TGTGCCTGTGACACCGTCGGTACTGGGGGATCTGACTCACGGGACACCCGACAGATGTTTTTC,CACDTVGTGGSDSRDTRQMFF,TRDV2,TRDD3,medium-sized,TRDJ3
TGTGCCTGTGACATGCTGCTGGGGGATATTAGCACCGATAAACTCATCTTT,CACDMLLGDISTDKLIF,TRDV2,TRDD3,medium-sized,TRDJ1
TGTGCCTGTGACCCGACCGGTGGGACTGGCGGCTCCTGGGACACCCGACAGATGTTTTTC,CACDPTGGTGGSWDTRQMFF,TRDV2,NA,medium-sized,TRDJ3
TGTGCCTGTGACACCGTGTCACTACTGGGGGATAATAACACCGATAAACTCATCTTT,CACDTVSLLGDNNTDKLIF,TRDV2,TRDD3,few,TRDJ1
TGTGCCTGTGACACCGTGCTGACAGGGGACCCCCCTTACACCGATAAACTCATCTTT,CACDTVLTGDPPYTDKLIF,TRDV2,NA,medium-sized,TRDJ1
TGTGCCTGTGACCCAGTACTGGGGGATACACCCGATAAACTCATCTTT,CACDPVLGDTPDKLIF,TRDV2,TRDD3,few,TRDJ1
TGTGCCTGTGACTCATGGACCGCCGGACTGGGGGATAGGGAACTCATCTTT,CACDSWTAGLGDRELIF,TRDV2,TRDD3,NA,TRDJ1
TGTGCCTGTGACACGATCTGGGGATCCTCTCGCGGGGTACACACCGATAAACTCATCTTT,CACDTIWGSSRGVHTDKLIF,TRDV2,NA,medium-sized,TRDJ1
TGTGCCTGTGACCGGGTAGGTACGGGGTACACCGATAAACTCATCTTT,CACDRVGTGYTDKLIF,TRDV2,NA,large,TRDJ1
TGTGCCTGTGACACCGTCGGGGGATACACCGATAAACTCATCTTT,CACDTVGGYTDKLIF,TRDV2,TRDD3,large,TRDJ1
TGTGCCTGTGACCCACCACCGGTTGAGGGGATATCCTGGGACACCCGACAGATGTTTTTC,CACDPPPVEGISWDTRQMFF,TRDV2,TRDD3,NA,TRDJ3
TGTGCCTGTGACACCCTACTGGGGGATACGACCCTCACCCATTACACCGATAAACTCATCTTT,CACDTLLGDTTLTHYTDKLIF,TRDV2,TRDD3,few,TRDJ1
TGTGCCTGTGACAGGCTTGCCCCGCCTGCACTGGGGGAGGGAGTCACCGATAAACTCATCTTT,CACDRLAPPALGEGVTDKLIF,TRDV2,TRDD3,NA,TRDJ1
TGTGCCTGTGACACCTGGGGAATGTACACCGATAAACTCATCTTT,CACDTWGMYTDKLIF,TRDV2,NA,few,TRDJ1
TGTGCCTGTGACACCATCGGCGCTACTGGGGGACACACCGATAAACTCATCTTT,CACDTIGATGGHTDKLIF,TRDV2,TRDD3,large,TRDJ1
TGTGCCTGTGACACCCTGGGGGATCCGGATTTGACAGCACAACTCTTCTTT,CACDTLGDPDLTAQLFF,TRDV2,TRDD3,large,TRDJ2
TGTGCCTGTGAGCCTCTTTCGGCAAAACCTCCGGGAGGCTCCCCCGACAGCCTTATGAAACTCAACACCGATAAACTCATCTTT,CACEPLSAKPPGGSPDSLMKLNTDKLIF,TRDV2,NA,large,TRDJ1
TGTGCCTGTGACACCGGCTCTGGGAAGCCCGATAAACTCATCTTT,CACDTGSGKPDKLIF,TRDV2,NA,medium-sized,TRDJ1
TGTGCCTGTGCCGGCCTTCCTACTCCTACTGGGGGATACTACCATAAACTCATCTTT,CACAGLPTPTGGYYHKLIF,TRDV2,TRDD3,medium-sized,TRDJ1
TGTGCCTGTGACACGGTGAGACTGGGGGATAGAGGGGACACCGATAAACTCATCTTT,CACDTVRLGDRGDTDKLIF,TRDV2,TRDD3,medium-sized,TRDJ1
TGTGCCTGTGACCCCGTCGGGCCCGGTCGTACTGGGGGACCCTACACCGATAAACTCATCTTT,CACDPVGPGRTGGPYTDKLIF,TRDV2,TRDD3,large,TRDJ1
TGTGCCTGTGACATTATACTGGGGGACCCGAGACAAGAACCGGGAAAACTCATCTTT,CACDIILGDPRQEPGKLIF,TRDV2,TRDD3,NA,TRDJ1
TGTGCCTGTGACTCGATCCGGGGGCTTTCACAACTCTTCTTT,CACDSIRGLSQLFF,TRDV2,NA,medium-sized,TRDJ2
TGTGCCACGGCGGGCTTTCCTACTGGGGCTTATGGCGATAAACTCATCTTT,CATAGFPTGAYGDKLIF,TRDV2,NA,NA,TRDJ1
TGTGCCTGTGACACGGTTAGCCAGACCGATAAACTCATCTTT,CACDTVSQTDKLIF,TRDV2,NA,medium-sized,TRDJ1
TGTGCCTGTGACACCGCGGATGGGGGGGACAGCTCCTGGGACACCCGACAGATGTTTTTC,CACDTADGGDSSWDTRQMFF,TRDV2,NA,medium-sized,TRDJ3
TGTGCTCTTGGGGAGCCTCCTCCTCCCACTGGGGTGAAGTGGTACACCGATAAACTCATCTTT,CALGEPPPPTGVKWYTDKLIF,TRDV1,TRDD3,few,TRDJ1
TGTGCCTGTGACACTGGGGGACCCCCCCGCGATAAACTCATCTTT,CACDTGGPPRDKLIF,TRDV2,TRDD3,few,TRDJ1
TGTGCCTGTGACACCCTAGAAGGACCTACACTGGGGGACTTACCTAACACCGATAAACTCATCTTT,CACDTLEGPTLGDLPNTDKLIF,TRDV2,TRDD3,medium-sized,TRDJ1
TGTGCCTGTGACGGACTGGGGGATACGCGTAGAAGCTCCTGGGACACCCGACAGATGTTTTTC,CACDGLGDTRRSSWDTRQMFF,TRDV2,TRDD3,few,TRDJ3
TGTGCCTGTGACAGGCTCCCTGTACTGGGGGATACGCTGGTTACCACCGATAAACTCATCTTT,CACDRLPVLGDTLVTTDKLIF,TRDV2,TRDD3,NA,TRDJ1
TGTGCCTGTGACGTAACTGGGGGATATTCCTGGGACACCCGACAGATGTTTTTC,CACDVTGGYSWDTRQMFF,TRDV2,TRDD3,few,TRDJ3
TGTGCCTGTGACTCGATCGGGGGACCCTCAACCGACACCGATAAACTCATCTTT,CACDSIGGPSTDTDKLIF,TRDV2,NA,large,TRDJ1
TGTGCCTGTGACGACTTACTGGGGGATACAAAGGCCGATAAACTCATCTTT,CACDDLLGDTKADKLIF,TRDV2,TRDD3,large,TRDJ1
TGTGCCTGTGACTCCGTACTGGGGGATACGCTGATTCAACACACCGATAAACTCATCTTT,CACDSVLGDTLIQHTDKLIF,TRDV2,TRDD3,NA,TRDJ1
TGTGCCTGTCTGCCCCTCCGGCCCCTAGCAGTTGATAAACTCATCTTT,CACLPLRPLAVDKLIF,TRDV2,NA,NA,TRDJ1
TGTGCCTGTGAGAAACTGGGGGATAGGCCCACAGGCCCGTACACCGATAAACTCATCTTT,CACEKLGDRPTGPYTDKLIF,TRDV2,TRDD3,NA,TRDJ1
TGTGCCTGTGATCATGTACTGGGGGATAAAAATATATACACCGATAAACTCATCTTT,CACDHVLGDKNIYTDKLIF,TRDV2,TRDD3,medium-sized,TRDJ1